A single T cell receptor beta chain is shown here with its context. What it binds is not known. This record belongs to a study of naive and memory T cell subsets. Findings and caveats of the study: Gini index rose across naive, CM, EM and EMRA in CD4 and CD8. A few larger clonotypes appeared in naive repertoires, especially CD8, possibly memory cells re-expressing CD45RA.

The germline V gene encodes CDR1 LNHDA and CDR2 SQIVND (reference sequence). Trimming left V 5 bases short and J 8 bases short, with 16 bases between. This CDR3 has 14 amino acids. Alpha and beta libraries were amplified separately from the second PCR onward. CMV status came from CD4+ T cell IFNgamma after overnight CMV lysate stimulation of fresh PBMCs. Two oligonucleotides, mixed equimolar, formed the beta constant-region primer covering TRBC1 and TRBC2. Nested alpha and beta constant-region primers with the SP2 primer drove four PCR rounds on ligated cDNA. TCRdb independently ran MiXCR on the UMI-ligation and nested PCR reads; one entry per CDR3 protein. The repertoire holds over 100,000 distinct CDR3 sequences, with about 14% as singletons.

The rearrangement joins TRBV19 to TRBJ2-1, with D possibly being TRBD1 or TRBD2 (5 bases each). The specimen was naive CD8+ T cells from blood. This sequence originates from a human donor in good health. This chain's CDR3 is CASSWAGFSDEQFF. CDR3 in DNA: TGTGCCAGTAGTTGGGCAGGGTTTAGCGATGAGCAGTTCTTC.